This T cell receptor (beta chain) was sequenced in a study of cytomegalovirus exposure and HLA in healthy donors. Whole-study findings and limits: Being productive about 87% or about 30% of the time was typical of most TCR beta V segments in an earlier analysis. Trimming of TCR beta V- and J-genes showed a link, identified in a later analysis, to a missense DCLRE1C variant.

Germline V gene sequence: CDR1 SNHLY, CDR2 FYNNEI. V lost 2 bases and J 3 bases, leaving 11 bases between the germline ends. The CDR3 extends over 15 amino acids. The PCR employed 60 Vbeta primers together with 13 Jbeta primers. Here immunoSEQ multiplex PCR was the method, and the copy in TCRdb shows in-frame clones only, minus some. This table has 90,000 to 130,000 clones, roughly 66% appearing once. This clone appeared a few times. The antigen remains unidentified. The chain employs TRBV2 and TRBJ1-5; D gene unclear. The sequenced sample consisted of PBMCs. The receptor's source is a woman aged 25 to 39 in good health and CMV-seronegative. The CDR3 protein is CASSESGFDNQPQHF. Here the CDR3 DNA reads TGTGCCAGCAGTGAATCGGGGTTCGACAATCAGCCCCAGCATTTT.